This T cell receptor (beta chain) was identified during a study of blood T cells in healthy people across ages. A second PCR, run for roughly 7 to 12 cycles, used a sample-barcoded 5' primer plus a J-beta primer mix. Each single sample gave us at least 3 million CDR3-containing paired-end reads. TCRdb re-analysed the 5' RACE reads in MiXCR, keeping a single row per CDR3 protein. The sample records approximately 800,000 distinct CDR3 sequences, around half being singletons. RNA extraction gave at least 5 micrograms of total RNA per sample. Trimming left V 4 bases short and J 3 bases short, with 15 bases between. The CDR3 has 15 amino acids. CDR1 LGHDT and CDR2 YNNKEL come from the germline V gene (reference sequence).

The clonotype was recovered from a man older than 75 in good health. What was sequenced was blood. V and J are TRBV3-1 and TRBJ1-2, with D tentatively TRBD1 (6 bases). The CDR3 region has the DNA TGTGCCAGCAGCCGGGGGGGGCGCGAGGACTATGGCTACACCTTC. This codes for CASSRGGREDYGYTF.